The T cell receptor beta chain described here comes from a study of early T cells in non-severe SARS-CoV-2 infection. About the study: Unsorted whole blood bulk RNA was sequenced, with unpaired chains.

The protocol attached unique molecular identifiers to individual cDNA molecules. TCRdb passed the 5' RACE reads through MiXCR, listing each CDR3 protein once. The sample consists of roughly 100,000 distinct CDR3 sequences, roughly 15% of them appearing once. The CDR3 is made up of 16 amino acids. V was trimmed by 3 bases and J by 2 bases, leaving 15 bases between them. From germline, CDR1 is ENHRY and CDR2 SYGVKD. Sequenced sample: whole blood. This chain links TRBV10-3 with TRBJ2-3; possibly TRBD2 for D (7 bases). The clonotype comes from an adult who was a healthcare worker with PCR-confirmed SARS-CoV-2 infection or an uninfected control (not recorded which). The CDR3 DNA is TGTGCCATCAGTGATTACGGGGGGCGATCCACAGATACGCAGTATTTT. Translating gives CAISDYGGRSTDTQYF.